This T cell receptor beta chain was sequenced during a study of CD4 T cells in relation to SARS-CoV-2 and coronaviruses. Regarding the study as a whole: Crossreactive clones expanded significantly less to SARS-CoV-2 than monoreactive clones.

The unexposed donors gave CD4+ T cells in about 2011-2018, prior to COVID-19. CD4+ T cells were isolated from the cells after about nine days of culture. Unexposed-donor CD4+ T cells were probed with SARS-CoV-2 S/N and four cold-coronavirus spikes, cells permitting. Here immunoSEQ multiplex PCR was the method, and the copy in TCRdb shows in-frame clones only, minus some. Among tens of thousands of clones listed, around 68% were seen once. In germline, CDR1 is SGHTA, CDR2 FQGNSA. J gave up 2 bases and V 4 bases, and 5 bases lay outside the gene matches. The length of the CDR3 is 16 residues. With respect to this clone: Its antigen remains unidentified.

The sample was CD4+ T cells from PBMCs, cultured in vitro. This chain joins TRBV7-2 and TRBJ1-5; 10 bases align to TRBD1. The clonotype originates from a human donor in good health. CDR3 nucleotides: TGTGCCAGCAGCTCCCGGACAGGGGGGCGCAATCAGCCCCAGCATTTT. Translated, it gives CASSSRTGGRNQPQHF.